Listed below are T cell receptor beta chains from one sample, sequenced in a study of PD-L1 blockade in urothelial cancer. Assay: immunoSEQ multiplex PCR; the TCRdb copy retains only in-frame clones and omits some. Of roughly 51,000 clones listed, 70% to 85% are singletons. Sequenced material: PBMCs, taken around atezolizumab (anti-PD-L1) treatment. The source is a man aged 50-59 years with urothelial cancer. Both conserved end residues are part of each CDR3. A D gene is named only where the DNA matches it firmly.

>TRBD1|TRBJ1-4|TRBV2
CAVDPGTGREKLFF
TGTGCCGTAGACCCCGGGACAGGGCGTGAAAAACTGTTTTTT
>-|TRBJ2-7|TRBV27
CASSLFRGVVGEQYF
TGTGCCAGCAGTTTATTCAGGGGTGTTGTGGGCGAGCAGTACTTC
>-|TRBJ2-1|TRBV5-4
CASSFGGIGEQFF
TGTGCCAGCAGCTTTGGAGGTATTGGTGAGCAGTTCTTC
>TRBD2|TRBJ2-3|TRBV18
CASSPGAGVKTDTQYF
TGTGCCAGCTCACCGGGAGCGGGAGTTAAAACAGATACGCAGTATTTT
>-|TRBJ2-6|TRBV6-5
CASREVRAGANVLTF
TGTGCCAGCAGGGAGGTGAGGGCTGGGGCCAACGTCCTGACTTTC
>TRBD2|TRBJ2-5|TRBV5-1
CASSRTSGNRETQYF
TGCGCCAGCAGCCGGACTAGCGGTAATAGAGAGACCCAGTACTTC
>-|TRBJ2-2|TRBV5-1
CASSLAAGTNTGELFF
TGCGCCAGCAGCTTGGCCGCGGGAACGAACACCGGGGAGCTGTTTTTT
>-|TRBJ1-4|TRBV6-1
CASSTHLADEKLFF
TGTGCCAGCAGTACCCATCTGGCGGATGAAAAACTGTTTTTT
>TRBD1|TRBJ1-1|TRBV7-9
CASSLPRQGLEAFF
TGTGCCAGCAGCTTACCTCGACAGGGGCTTGAAGCTTTCTTT
>TRBD2|TRBJ2-2|TRBV4-3
CASSRRVAGGLSTGELFF
TGCGCCAGCAGCCGTCGAGTAGCGGGCGGCTTGTCCACCGGGGAGCTGTTTTTT
>TRBD2|TRBJ2-3|TRBV5-1
CASSTGLAGARTDTQYF
TGCGCCAGCAGCACCGGACTAGCGGGAGCTAGAACAGATACGCAGTATTTT
>TRBD1|TRBJ2-3|TRBV9
CASSNLQGETDTQYF
TGTGCCAGCAGCAATCTTCAGGGGGAGACAGATACGCAGTATTTT
>-|TRBJ2-2|TRBV6-4
CASKRSPRNTGELFF
TGTGCCAGCAAACGAAGCCCACGGAACACCGGGGAGCTGTTTTTT
>-|TRBJ2-3|TRBV10-1
CASSGSGGPDTQYF
TGCGCCAGCAGTGGTAGCGGAGGCCCAGATACGCAGTATTTT
>TRBD1|TRBJ1-2|TRBV29-1
CSVEEAGGVKGYTF
TGCAGCGTTGAAGAGGCAGGGGGCGTTAAGGGCTACACCTTC
>-|TRBJ2-1|TRBV7-3
CASSSPNEQFF
TGTGCCAGCAGCTCCCCAAATGAGCAGTTCTTC
>-|TRBJ1-2|TRBV2
CASSEARTVYGYTF
TGTGCCAGCAGTGAAGCCAGGACAGTTTATGGCTACACCTTC
>-|TRBJ2-7|TRBV7-9
CASSLGGQRSYEQYF
TGTGCCAGCAGCTTAGGAGGACAACGCTCCTACGAGCAGTACTTC
>TRBD2|TRBJ2-4|TRBV19
CASTQRGVAGAPKNIQYF
TGTGCCAGTACCCAGCGGGGGGTAGCGGGGGCGCCCAAAAACATTCAGTACTTC
>TRBD2|TRBJ2-7|TRBV30
CAWSVASGSVLRQYF
TGTGCCTGGAGTGTGGCTAGCGGGAGTGTCCTACGGCAGTACTTC
>TRBD1|TRBJ1-4|TRBV27
CASNPLQGGANEKLFF
TGTGCCAGCAACCCCTTACAGGGGGGGGCTAATGAAAAACTGTTTTTT
>TRBD2|TRBJ2-3|TRBV5-5
CASSPGGRQRDTQYF
TGTGCCAGCAGCCCGGGCGGGAGACAACGAGATACGCAGTATTTT
>TRBD2|TRBJ2-5|TRBV5-6
CASRGRAGGFVEETQYF
TGTGCCAGCAGAGGGCGGGCGGGGGGGTTTGTCGAAGAGACCCAGTACTTC
>TRBD1|TRBJ2-1|TRBV7-2
CASSHRGDNEQFF
TGTGCCAGCAGTCACAGGGGAGACAATGAGCAGTTCTTC
>-|TRBJ2-2|TRBV25-1
CASSGSFMRGELFF
TGTGCCAGCAGTGGGTCTTTTATGCGGGGGGAGCTGTTTTTT
>TRBD2|TRBJ2-1|TRBV27
CASSFFGRAGDEQFF
TGTGCCAGCAGTTTCTTCGGGAGGGCGGGGGATGAGCAGTTCTTC
>TRBD1|TRBJ2-7|TRBV7-2
CASSLVVTGGGNEQYF
TGTGCCAGCAGCTTAGTGGTCACAGGGGGCGGCAACGAGCAGTACTTC
>TRBD1|TRBJ2-6|TRBV7-3
CASSFRDRASSGANVLTF
TGTGCCAGCAGCTTCCGGGACAGGGCGAGCTCTGGGGCCAACGTCCTGACTTTC
>TRBD1|TRBJ1-4|TRBV2
CASSETGLTNEKLFF
TGTGCCAGCAGTGAGACAGGGCTGACTAATGAAAAACTGTTTTTT
>TRBD1|TRBJ2-7|TRBV7-9
CASSVVDRERREQYF
TGTGCCAGCAGCGTCGTGGACAGGGAGCGTCGCGAGCAGTACTTC